A single sample gave rise to the 6 T cell receptor beta chains below, sequenced in a study of identical twins. TCRdb used MiXCR to reprocess the 5' RACE reads, holding one entry per CDR3 protein. The table includes roughly 490,000 distinct CDR3 sequences, 14% detected once. These data were also reused for a study on yellow fever vaccine responses in identical twins.

Material for sequencing was CD4+ T cells sorted from blood. The receptors originated from a woman between 18 and 29 years old in good health.

This clonotype has only a few counts. The chain carries TRBV4-1 and TRBJ2-7; possibly TRBD2 for D (5 bases). The length of the CDR3 is 16 residues. Germline CDR1 and CDR2: MGHRA and YSYEKL. The V end lost 0 bases, the J end lost 4 bases, and 16 bases lay between the germline ends. This CDR3 is CASSQDSGSGPYEQYF. The CDR3, as DNA: TGCGCCAGCAGCCAAGATTCGGGGTCTGGTCCTTACGAGCAGTACTTC.

With respect to this clonotype: One base away lies a much larger clone, so this may be a sequencing read error. The V call is TRBV6-5, the J call TRBJ2-5; D is unresolved. Germline loops: CDR1 MNHEY, CDR2 SVGAGI. The CDR3 consists of 10 residues. Trimming took 4 bases from V and 5 from J, leaving 2 bases between them. As DNA, the CDR3 is TGTGCCAGCAGTTGGGAGACCCAGTACTTC. Protein product: CASSWETQYF.

A few counts support this clonotype. The CDR3 loop is CSVARQYTYEQYF. CDR3 DNA sequence: TGCAGCGTTGCGCGGCAGTATACCTACGAGCAGTACTTC. This chain links TRBV29-1 with TRBJ2-7; no definite D call. In germline, CDR1 is SQVTM, CDR2 ANQGSEA. The CDR3 sequence is 13 residues long. Trimming stripped 4 bases from V and 2 bases from J, with 12 bases between.

V gene TRBV6-4 combines with J gene TRBJ2-2; D may be TRBD2 (6 bases). V shed 4 bases and J shed 6 bases, with 21 bases lying between them. Germline V lookup: CDR1 MRHNA, CDR2 SNTAGT. The CDR3 is 17 residues long. In nucleotides, the CDR3 is TGTGCCAGCAGTGCCATGCCCCTAGGGAGGTTTCCCGGGGAGCTGTTTTTT. Its protein product is CASSAMPLGRFPGELFF.

The chain has TRBV27 and TRBJ2-3; D is perhaps TRBD2 (5 bases). The V end was cut by 6 bases, the J end by 4 bases, with 17 bases between. Germline V lookup: CDR1 MNHEY, CDR2 SMNVEV (reference sequence). The CDR3 has 15 amino acids. DNA for the CDR3: TGTGCCAGCAGGATCCGGACCAGAGGGTCAGATACGCAGTATTTT. It encodes CASRIRTRGSDTQYF.

This clonotype occurred many times. The V and J genes are TRBV7-9 and TRBJ2-5; tentative D call: TRBD2 (5 bases). Germline CDR1 is SEHNR and CDR2 is FQNEAQ (reference sequence). This CDR3 spans 14 amino acids. V gave up 6 bases and J gave up 2 bases, with 13 bases separating them. This chain's CDR3 is CASRRWTGQETQYF. The DNA for the CDR3 is TGTGCCAGCAGGCGATGGACTGGACAAGAGACCCAGTACTTC.